This TCR beta chain was recorded in a study of early T cells in non-severe SARS-CoV-2 infection. As for the study in general: The authors sequenced bulk RNA from unsorted whole blood, leaving chains unpaired.

TCRdb fed the 5' RACE reads into MiXCR, producing one record per CDR3 protein. The table includes 50,000 to 60,000 distinct CDR3 sequences, under 8% detected once. This clonotype was seen repeatedly, ten times or more. Antigen specificity is unknown. The CDR3 totals 13 residues. Germline assignment: CDR1 SGHNT and CDR2 YYREEE (reference sequence). Trimming left V 0 bases short and J 4 bases short, with 7 bases between. Regarding the study as a whole: Matching with VDJdb favored anti-spike CD8 responses (missing private and CD4 specificities).

The gene calls are TRBV5-4 and TRBJ1-2; unclear D gene. This TCR was recovered from an adult who was a healthcare worker with PCR-confirmed SARS-CoV-2 infection or an uninfected control (not recorded which). Material: whole blood, obtained at baseline. CDR3 bases: TGTGCCAGCAGCTTGGACAGAGGCTATGGCTACACCTTC. Translation: CASSLDRGYGYTF. Using reference TRBV5-4 and TRBJ1-2 for the parts outside the CDR3, the full variable domain is ETGVTQSPTHLIKTRGQQVTLRCSSQSGHNTVSWYQQALGQGPQFIFQYYREEENGRGNFPPRFSGLQFPNYSSELNVNALELDDSALYLCASSLDRGYGYTFGSGTRLTVV.